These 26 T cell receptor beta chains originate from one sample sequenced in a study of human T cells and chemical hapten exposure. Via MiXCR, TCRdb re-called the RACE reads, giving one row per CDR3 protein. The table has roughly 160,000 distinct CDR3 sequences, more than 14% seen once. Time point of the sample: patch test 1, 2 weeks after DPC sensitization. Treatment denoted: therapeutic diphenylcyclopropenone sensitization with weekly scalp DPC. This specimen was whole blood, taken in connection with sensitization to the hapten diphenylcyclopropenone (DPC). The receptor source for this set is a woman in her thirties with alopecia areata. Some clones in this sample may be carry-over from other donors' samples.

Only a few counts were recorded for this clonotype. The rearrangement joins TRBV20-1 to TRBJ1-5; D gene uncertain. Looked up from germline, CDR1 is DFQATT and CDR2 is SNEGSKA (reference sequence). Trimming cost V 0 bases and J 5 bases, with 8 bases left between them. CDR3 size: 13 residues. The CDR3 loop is CSARETQYQPQHF. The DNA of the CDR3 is TGCAGTGCTAGAGAAACCCAATATCAGCCCCAGCATTTT.

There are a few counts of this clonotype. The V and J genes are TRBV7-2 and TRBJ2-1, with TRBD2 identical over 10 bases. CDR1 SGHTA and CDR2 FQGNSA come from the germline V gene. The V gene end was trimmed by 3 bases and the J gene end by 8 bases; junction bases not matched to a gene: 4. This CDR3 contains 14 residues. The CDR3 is CASSLASGSYEQFF. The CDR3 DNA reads TGTGCCAGCAGCTTGGCTAGCGGGAGCTATGAGCAGTTCTTC.

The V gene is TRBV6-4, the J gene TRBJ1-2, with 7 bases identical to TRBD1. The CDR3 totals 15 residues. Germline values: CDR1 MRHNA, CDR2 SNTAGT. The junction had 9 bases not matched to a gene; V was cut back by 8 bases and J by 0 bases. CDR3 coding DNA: TGTGCCAGCCGGAGAACAGGGGCCGCTAACTATGGCTACACCTTC. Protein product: CASRRTGAANYGYTF.

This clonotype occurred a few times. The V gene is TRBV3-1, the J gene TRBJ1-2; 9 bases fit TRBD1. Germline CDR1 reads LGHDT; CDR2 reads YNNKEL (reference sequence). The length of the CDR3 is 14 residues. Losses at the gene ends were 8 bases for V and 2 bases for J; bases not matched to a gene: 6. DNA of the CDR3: TGTGCCAGCGGGGGACAGGGACCAAACTATGGCTACACCTTC. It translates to CASGGQGPNYGYTF.

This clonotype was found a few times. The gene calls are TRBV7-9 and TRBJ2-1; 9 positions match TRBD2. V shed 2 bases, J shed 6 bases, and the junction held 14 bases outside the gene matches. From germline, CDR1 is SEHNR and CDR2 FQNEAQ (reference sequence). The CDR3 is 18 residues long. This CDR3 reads CASSLWGIGLAGINEQFF. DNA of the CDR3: TGTGCCAGCAGCTTATGGGGCATCGGGCTAGCGGGAATCAATGAGCAGTTCTTC.

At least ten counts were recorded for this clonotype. The CDR3 spells CASSPDRAGNTIYF. The CDR3 DNA is TGTGCCAGCAGCCCTGACAGGGCTGGAAACACCATATATTTT. The rearrangement joins TRBV7-9 to TRBJ1-3; 7 nucleotides agree with TRBD1. J was trimmed by 2 bases and V by 5 bases; bases with no gene match: 3. Germline CDR1 SEHNR, CDR2 FQNEAQ (reference sequence). The CDR3 is 14 residues long. The variable domain in full, completed from reference TRBV7-9 and TRBJ1-3, reads DTGVSQNPRHKITKRGQNVTFRCDPISEHNRLYWYRQTLGQGPEFLTYFQNEAQLEKSRLLSDRFSAERPKGSFSTLEIQRTEQGDSAMYLCASSPDRAGNTIYFGEGSWLTVV.

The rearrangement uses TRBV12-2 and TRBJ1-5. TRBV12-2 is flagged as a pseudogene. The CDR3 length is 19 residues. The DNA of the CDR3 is TGTGCAAGTCGCTTAGAAGGCCCTCAAGGGGGGGCTGGCAATCAGCCCCAGCATTTT. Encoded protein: CASRLEGPQGGAGNQPQHF.

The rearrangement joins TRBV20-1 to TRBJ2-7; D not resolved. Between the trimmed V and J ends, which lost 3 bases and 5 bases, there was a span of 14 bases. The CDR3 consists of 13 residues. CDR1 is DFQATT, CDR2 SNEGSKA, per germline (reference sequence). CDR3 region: CSASLVSPDEQYF. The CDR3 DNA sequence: TGCAGTGCTAGTCTCGTCTCTCCGGACGAGCAGTACTTC.

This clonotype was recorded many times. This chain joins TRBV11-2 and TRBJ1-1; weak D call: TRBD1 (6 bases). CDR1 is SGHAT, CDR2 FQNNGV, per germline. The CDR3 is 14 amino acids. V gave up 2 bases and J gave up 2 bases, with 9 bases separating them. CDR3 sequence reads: CASSLLGGNTEAFF. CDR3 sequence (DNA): TGTGCCAGCAGCTTACTAGGGGGTAACACTGAAGCTTTCTTT.

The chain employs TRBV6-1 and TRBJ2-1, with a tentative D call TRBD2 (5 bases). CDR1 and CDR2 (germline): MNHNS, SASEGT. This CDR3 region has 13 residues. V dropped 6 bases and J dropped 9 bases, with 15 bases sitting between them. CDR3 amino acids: CASRRLGEFEQFF. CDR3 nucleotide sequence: TGTGCCAGCAGACGACTTGGGGAGTTTGAGCAGTTCTTC.

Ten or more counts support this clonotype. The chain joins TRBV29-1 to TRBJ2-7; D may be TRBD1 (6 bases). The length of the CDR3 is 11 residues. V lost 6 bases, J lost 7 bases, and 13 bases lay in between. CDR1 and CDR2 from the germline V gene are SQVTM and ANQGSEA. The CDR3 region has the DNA TGCAGCGTCCCAGGGGTGCGGGAGCAGTACTTC. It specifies CSVPGVREQYF.

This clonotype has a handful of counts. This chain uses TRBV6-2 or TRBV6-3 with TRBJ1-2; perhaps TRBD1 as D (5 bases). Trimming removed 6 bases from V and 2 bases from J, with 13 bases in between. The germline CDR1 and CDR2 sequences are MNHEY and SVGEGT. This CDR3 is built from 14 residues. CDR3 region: CASSPDRSNYGYTF. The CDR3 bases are TGTGCCAGCAGCCCTGACAGATCCAACTATGGCTACACCTTC.

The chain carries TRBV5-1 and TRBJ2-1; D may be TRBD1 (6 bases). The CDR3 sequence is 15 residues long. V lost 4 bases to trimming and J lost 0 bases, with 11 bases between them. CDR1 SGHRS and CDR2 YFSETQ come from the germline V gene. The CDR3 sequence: CASSRDKSSYNEQFF. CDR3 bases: TGCGCCAGCAGCCGGGACAAGAGCTCCTACAATGAGCAGTTCTTC. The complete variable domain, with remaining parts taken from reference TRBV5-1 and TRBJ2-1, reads KAGVTQTPRYLIKTRGQQVTLSCSPISGHRSVSWYQQTPGQGLQFLFEYFSETQRNKGNFPGRFSGRQFSNSRSEMNVSTLELGDSALYLCASSRDKSSYNEQFFGPGTRLTVL.

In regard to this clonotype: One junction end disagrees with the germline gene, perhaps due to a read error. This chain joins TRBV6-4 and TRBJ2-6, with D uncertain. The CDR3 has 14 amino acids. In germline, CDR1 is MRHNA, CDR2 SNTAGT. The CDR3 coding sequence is TGTGCCAGCAGTGCCACCTCTGGGTCCAACGTCCTGACTTTC. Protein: CASSATSGSNVLTF.

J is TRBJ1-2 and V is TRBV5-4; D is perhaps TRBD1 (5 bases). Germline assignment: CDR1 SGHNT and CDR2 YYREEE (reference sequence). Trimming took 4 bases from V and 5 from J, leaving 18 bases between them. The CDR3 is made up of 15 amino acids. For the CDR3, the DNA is TGTGCCAGCAGCGCGGGACCGCCTGCTGGGTATGGCTACACCTTC. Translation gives CASSAGPPAGYGYTF.

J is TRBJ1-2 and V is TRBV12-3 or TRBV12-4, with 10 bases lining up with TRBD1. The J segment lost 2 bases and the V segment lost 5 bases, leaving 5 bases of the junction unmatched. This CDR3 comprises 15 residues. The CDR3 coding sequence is TGTGCCAGCAGTCATCGACAGGGGGCAAACTATGGCTACACCTTC. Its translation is CASSHRQGANYGYTF.

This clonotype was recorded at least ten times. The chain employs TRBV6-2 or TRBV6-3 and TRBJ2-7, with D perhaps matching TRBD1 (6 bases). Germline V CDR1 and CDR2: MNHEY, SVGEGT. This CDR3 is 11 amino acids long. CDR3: CATGPFWEQYF. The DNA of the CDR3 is TGTGCTACAGGGCCCTTCTGGGAGCAGTACTTC.

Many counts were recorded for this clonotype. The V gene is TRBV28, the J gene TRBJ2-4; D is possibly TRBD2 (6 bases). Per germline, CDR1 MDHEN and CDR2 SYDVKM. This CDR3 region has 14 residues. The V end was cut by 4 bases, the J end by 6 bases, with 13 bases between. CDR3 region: CASSSSAGGNIQYF. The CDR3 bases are TGTGCCAGCAGTTCCTCGGCCGGGGGAAACATTCAGTACTTC.

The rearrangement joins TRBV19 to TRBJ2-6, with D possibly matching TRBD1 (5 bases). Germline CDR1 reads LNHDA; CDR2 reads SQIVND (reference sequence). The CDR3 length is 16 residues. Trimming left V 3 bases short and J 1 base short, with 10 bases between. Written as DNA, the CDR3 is TGTGCCAGTAGTATTAATTCAGGGTCTGGGGCCAACGTCCTGACTTTC. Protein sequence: CASSINSGSGANVLTF.

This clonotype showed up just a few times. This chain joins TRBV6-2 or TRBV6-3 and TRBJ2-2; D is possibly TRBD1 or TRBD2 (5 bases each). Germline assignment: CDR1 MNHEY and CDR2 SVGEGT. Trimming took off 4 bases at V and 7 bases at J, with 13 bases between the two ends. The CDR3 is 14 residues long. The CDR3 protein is CASSSSGTIGELFF. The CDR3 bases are TGTGCCAGCAGTTCTTCCGGGACGATCGGGGAGCTGTTTTTT.

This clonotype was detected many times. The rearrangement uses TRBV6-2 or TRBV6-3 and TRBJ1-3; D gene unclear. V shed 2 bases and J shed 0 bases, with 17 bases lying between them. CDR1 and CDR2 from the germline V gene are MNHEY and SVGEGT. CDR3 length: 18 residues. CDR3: CASSYPRFSAHSGNTIYF. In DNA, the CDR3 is TGTGCCAGCAGTTACCCGCGCTTTTCAGCTCACTCTGGAAACACCATATATTTT.

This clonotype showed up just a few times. Written as DNA, the CDR3 is TGTGCCAGCAGTTTTCGGACAGCCGGGGGAGAGACCCAGTACTTC. Protein sequence: CASSFRTAGGETQYF. This chain connects TRBV27 to TRBJ2-5, with D perhaps matching TRBD1 or TRBD2 (6 bases each). V lost 3 bases and J lost 4, with 15 bases in between. Germline V lookup: CDR1 MNHEY, CDR2 SMNVEV (reference sequence). The CDR3 length is 15 residues.

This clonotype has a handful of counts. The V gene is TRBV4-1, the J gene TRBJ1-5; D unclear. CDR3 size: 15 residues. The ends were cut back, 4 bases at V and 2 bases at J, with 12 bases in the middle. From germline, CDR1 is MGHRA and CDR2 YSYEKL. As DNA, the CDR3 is TGCGCCAGCAGCCCTAACTGGGGAGGCAATCAGCCCCAGCATTTT. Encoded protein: CASSPNWGGNQPQHF.

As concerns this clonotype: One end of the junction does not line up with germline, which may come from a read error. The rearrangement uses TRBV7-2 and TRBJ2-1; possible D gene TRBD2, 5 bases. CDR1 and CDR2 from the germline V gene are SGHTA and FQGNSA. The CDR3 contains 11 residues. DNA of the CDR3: TGTGCCAGCAGCCAGGACTGGTTTCCCCTCTTC. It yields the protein CASSQDWFPLF. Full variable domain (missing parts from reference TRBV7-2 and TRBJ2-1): GAGVSQSPSNKVTEKGKDVELRCDPISGHTALYWYRQSLGQGLEFLIYFQGNSAPDKSGLPSDRFSAERTGGSVSTLTIQRTQQEDSAVYLCASSQDWFPLFGPGTRLTVL.

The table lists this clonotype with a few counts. CDR3 amino acids: CASSYSKGGSYSNQPQHF. The CDR3 DNA reads TGTGCCAGCAGTTACTCGAAGGGGGGCAGTTATAGCAATCAGCCCCAGCATTTT. The rearrangement joins TRBV6-6 to TRBJ1-5; D is possibly TRBD1 (6 bases). V gave up 0 bases and J gave up 0 bases, with 15 bases separating them. The CDR3 sequence is 18 residues long. Germline lookup yields CDR1 MNHNY and CDR2 SVGAGI (reference sequence).

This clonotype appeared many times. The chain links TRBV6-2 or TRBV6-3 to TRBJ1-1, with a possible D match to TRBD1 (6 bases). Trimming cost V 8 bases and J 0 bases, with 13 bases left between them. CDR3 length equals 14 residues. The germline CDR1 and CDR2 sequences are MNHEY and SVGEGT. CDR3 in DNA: TGTGCCAGCTCCAACGGGGGGCTGAACACTGAAGCTTTCTTT. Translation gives CASSNGGLNTEAFF.